Described below is a single T cell receptor beta chain sequence and its context. The data stem from a study of cytomegalovirus exposure and HLA in healthy donors. Both 60 Vbeta primers and 13 Jbeta primers went into the PCR. The repertoire was sequenced with immunoSEQ multiplex PCR; TCRdb's copy has only in-frame clones and lacks some. The sample consists of under 170,000 clones, around 79% of them appearing once. The germline V gene encodes CDR1 MNHNY and CDR2 SVGAGI (reference sequence). The V gene end was trimmed by 6 bases and the J gene end by 3 bases; junction bases not matched to a gene: 6. The CDR3 has 14 residues.

The origin of this receptor is a human donor in good health. Sequencing input: PBMCs. This chain links TRBV6-6 with TRBJ2-7; TRBD1 matches at 9 bases. This chain's CDR3 is CASRLGQGFYEQYF. For the CDR3, the DNA is TGTGCCAGCAGGCTGGGACAGGGCTTCTACGAGCAGTACTTC.